Listed below are T cell receptor beta chains from one sample, sequenced in a study of T cell changes during pregnancy in multiple sclerosis. The assay was immunoSEQ multiplex PCR, and TCRdb's table has in-frame clones only and misses some. The sample consists of about 70,000 clones, over 85% of them appearing once. Sample: peripheral blood, taken in the second trimester of pregnancy. The receptors here all came from a female donor in good health, enrolled as a control in a pregnancy study. The CDR3 runs from the conserved cysteine through the conserved F or W. A D gene is named only where the DNA matches it firmly. The size field is filled for only some rows; it gives once, few, many or a size class.

. TRBJ2-1 . TRBV19 TGTGCCAGTACGGGGAACAGGGAAACCTACAATGAGCAGTTCTTC CASTGNRETYNEQFF
. TRBJ1-1 TRBD1 TRBV4-3 TGCGCCAGCAGCCCCCGACAGGGGGGGAGTACTGAAGCTTTCTTT CASSPRQGGSTEAFF
. TRBJ2-7 . TRBV14 TGTGCCAGCAGCCAAGTTCATAGATTACAGTACTTC CASSQVHRLQYF
. TRBJ1-2 TRBD1 TRBV7-2 TGTGCCAGCAGTCAGGACAGGCTAGGGGATGGCTACACCTTC CASSQDRLGDGYTF
. TRBJ2-7 . TRBV4-2 TGTGCCAGCAGCCAAGGAAGGGGCACGTACGAGCAGTACTTC CASSQGRGTYEQYF
few TRBJ1-1 . TRBV13 TGTGCCAGCACCCGAGGGGGGGAGAACACTGAAGCTTTCTTT CASTRGGENTEAFF
once TRBJ1-5 . TRBV2 TGTGCCAGCAGTGATTTATCCCCACAGGGCAATCAGCCCCAGCATTTT CASSDLSPQGNQPQHF
. TRBJ2-5 . TRBV4-1 TGCGCCAGCAGCCAAGACAGAACGTTTCAAGAGACCCAGTACTTC CASSQDRTFQETQYF
. TRBJ2-1 . TRBV6-5 TGTGCCAGCAGCACCACGGGGGTTTATCCCAATGAGCAGTTCTTC CASSTTGVYPNEQFF
. TRBJ2-2 TRBD1 TRBV28 TGTGCCAGCAGTTTTACAGGGGTCCGGGAGCTGTTTTTT CASSFTGVRELFF
. TRBJ2-5 TRBD1 TRBV7-3 TGTGCCAGCAGCCCTACCGGGACAGTCCAAGAGACCCAGTACTTC CASSPTGTVQETQYF
once TRBJ1-2 . TRBV10-3 TGTGCCATCAGTGTCCAGGCTAACTATGGCTACACCTTC CAISVQANYGYTF
. TRBJ2-1 TRBD1 TRBV6-1 TGTGCCAGCACCGACAGGGTTCGCAATGAGCAGTTCTTC CASTDRVRNEQFF
. TRBJ2-3 . TRBV28 TGTGCCAGCAGGCCCGGGGGACGCACAGATACGCAGTATTTT CASRPGGRTDTQYF